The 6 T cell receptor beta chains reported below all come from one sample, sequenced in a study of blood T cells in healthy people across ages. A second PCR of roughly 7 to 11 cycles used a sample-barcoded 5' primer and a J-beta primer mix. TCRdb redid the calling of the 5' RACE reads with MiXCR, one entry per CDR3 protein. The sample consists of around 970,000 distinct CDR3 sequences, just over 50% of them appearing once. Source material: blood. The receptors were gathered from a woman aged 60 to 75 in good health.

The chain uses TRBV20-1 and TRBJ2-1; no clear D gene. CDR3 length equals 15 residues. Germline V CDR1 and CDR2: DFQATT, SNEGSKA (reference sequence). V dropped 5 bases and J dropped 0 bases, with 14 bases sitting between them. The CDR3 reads CSARGWITSYNEQFF. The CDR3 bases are TGCAGTGCTCGTGGGTGGATAACCTCCTACAATGAGCAGTTCTTC.

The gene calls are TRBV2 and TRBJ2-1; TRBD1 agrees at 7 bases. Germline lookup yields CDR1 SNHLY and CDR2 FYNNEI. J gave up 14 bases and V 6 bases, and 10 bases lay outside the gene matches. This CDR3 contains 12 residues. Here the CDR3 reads CASRRKGTVKFF. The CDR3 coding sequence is TGTGCCAGCAGGCGCAAGGGGACAGTTAAGTTCTTC.

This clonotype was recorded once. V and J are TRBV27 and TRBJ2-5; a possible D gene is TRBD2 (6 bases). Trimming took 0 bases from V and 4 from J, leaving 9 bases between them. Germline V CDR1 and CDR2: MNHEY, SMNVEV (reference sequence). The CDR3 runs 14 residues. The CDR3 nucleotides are TGTGCCAGCAGTTTATCGCGGGGCTCAGAGACCCAGTACTTC. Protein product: CASSLSRGSETQYF.

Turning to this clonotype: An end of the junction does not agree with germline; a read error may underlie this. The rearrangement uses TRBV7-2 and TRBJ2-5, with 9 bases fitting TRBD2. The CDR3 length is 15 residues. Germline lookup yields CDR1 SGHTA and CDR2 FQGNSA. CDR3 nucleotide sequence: TGTGTCAGCAGCAATATACTAGCGGGCCAAGAGACCCAGTACTTC. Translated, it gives CVSSNILAGQETQYF.

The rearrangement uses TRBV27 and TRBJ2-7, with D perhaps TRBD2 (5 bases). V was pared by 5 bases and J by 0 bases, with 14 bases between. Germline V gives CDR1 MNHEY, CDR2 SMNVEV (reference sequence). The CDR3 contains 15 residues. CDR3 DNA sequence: TGTGCCAGCAGTGTTACCGGTACTAGCTCCTACGAGCAGTACTTC. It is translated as CASSVTGTSSYEQYF.

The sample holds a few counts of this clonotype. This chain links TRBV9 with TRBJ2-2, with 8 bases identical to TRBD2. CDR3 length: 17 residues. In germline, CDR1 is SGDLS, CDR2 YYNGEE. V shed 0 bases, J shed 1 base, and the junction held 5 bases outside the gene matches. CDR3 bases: TGTGCCAGCAGCGTAGGCGTGCGGGGGGTGAACACCGGGGAGCTGTTTTTT. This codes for CASSVGVRGVNTGELFF.